These T cell receptor beta chains were read from a single sample in a study of T cell changes during pregnancy in multiple sclerosis. Measured with immunoSEQ multiplex PCR; TCRdb has only the in-frame clones, and not every one. The sample includes about 39,000 clones, about 92% seen only once; the top ten take roughly 0.41%. The sample in question was CD4+ T cells from peripheral blood mononuclear cells, obtained in the first trimester of pregnancy. Receptor source: a female donor with multiple sclerosis, enrolled in a pregnancy study. Each CDR3 is given with its conserved first and last residue. D genes are given only for firm matches. Not all rows give a size; the values are once, few, many and, for expanded clones, a class.

TRBV15	TRBJ1-2	-	-	TGTGCCACCAGCAGAGGGTACAGTACTAACTATGGCTACACCTTC	CATSRGYSTNYGYTF
TRBV28	TRBJ1-3	TRBD1	-	TGTGCCAGCAGTTTGTCAGGGGGAAGGGGAAACACCATATATTTT	CASSLSGGRGNTIYF
TRBV11-2	TRBJ2-7	-	-	TGTGCCAGCAGCTCCATCCCTCGGGGGAACGAGCAGTACTTC	CASSSIPRGNEQYF
TRBV5-1	TRBJ2-7	-	-	TGCGCCAGCAGCCCGCGGGCGGGGTTAGAACGTGGTGAGCAGTACTTC	CASSPRAGLERGEQYF
TRBV2	TRBJ2-1	-	-	TGTGCCAGCAGTGAGAGAGCGTACAATGAGCAGTTCTTC	CASSERAYNEQFF
TRBV5-4	TRBJ1-1	-	-	TGTGCCAGCAGCTCTGACTTACGCTTACAGACAGTAAACACTGAAGCTTTCTTT	CASSSDLRLQTVNTEAFF
TRBV19	TRBJ2-2	-	-	TGTGCCAGTAGACCGACTCGTTCAGCCGGGGAGCTGTTTTTT	CASRPTRSAGELFF
TRBV7-2	TRBJ2-7	TRBD1	-	TGTGCCAGCAGCTTAGGTCCAGGATGGACAGGAGAGCAGTACTTC	CASSLGPGWTGEQYF
TRBV19	TRBJ2-3	TRBD1	-	TGTGCCAGTAGTATCGTAAAGGCAGGGGGCGCGAATACGCAGTATTTT	CASSIVKAGGANTQYF
TRBV6-5	TRBJ1-6	TRBD1	once	TGTGCCAGCAGTGGCTGGGGACAGGGGAATTCACCCCTCCACTTT	CASSGWGQGNSPLHF
TRBV5-4	TRBJ2-1	-	-	TGTGCCAGCATCCCCGGCGGAGCGGCCAGAGGGTACAATGAGCAGTTCTTC	CASIPGGAARGYNEQFF
TRBV4-1	TRBJ2-5	-	-	TGCGCCAGCAGCCAGACAGTTTTAGAGACCCAGTACTTC	CASSQTVLETQYF
TRBV30	TRBJ2-5	-	-	TGTGCCTGGAGTCTACAGAAAGAGACCCAGTACTTC	CAWSLQKETQYF
TRBV5-1	TRBJ2-3	TRBD1	-	TGCGCCAGCAGCCGACCGGGACAGGGGGCTGGAGATACGCAGTATTTT	CASSRPGQGAGDTQYF
TRBV5-8	TRBJ1-3	TRBD1	-	TGTGCCAGCAGCTTGGTGGGGGGGACAGGCTCTGGAAACACCATATATTTT	CASSLVGGTGSGNTIYF
TRBV10-3	TRBJ1-4	-	-	TGTGCCATCAGAGAGCCAGGGGAGACTAATGAAAAACTGTTTTTT	CAIREPGETNEKLFF
TRBV5-1	TRBJ1-2	-	-	TGCGCCAGCAGCTTGGGTCAGGGGTTAGCTGGCTACACCTTC	CASSLGQGLAGYTF
TRBV7-2	TRBJ2-5	-	-	TGTGCCAGCAGCTTAGCGGAGAGGGGAGGAGAGACCCAGTACTTC	CASSLAERGGETQYF
TRBV2	TRBJ1-1	-	-	TGTGCCAGCAGTGAAAACAGGACCCCAAGTACTGAAGCTTTCTTT	CASSENRTPSTEAFF
TRBV7-9	TRBJ2-7	TRBD1	-	TGTGCCAGCAGCCATTCGGGACAGGGCGTTTACGAGCAGTACTTC	CASSHSGQGVYEQYF
TRBV4-1	TRBJ2-5	-	once	TGCGCCAGCAGCCAAGATGGGGAGAGAGGCCAAGAGACCCAGTACTTC	CASSQDGERGQETQYF
TRBV30	TRBJ1-1	TRBD1	once	TGTGCCTGGAGTGTACTCGGACAGGGTACTGAAGCTTTCTTT	CAWSVLGQGTEAFF
TRBV7-2	TRBJ1-1	-	-	TGTGCCAGCACCCTCGATGGCAACACTGAAGCTTTCTTT	CASTLDGNTEAFF
TRBV11-2	TRBJ2-1	TRBD2	-	TGTGCCAGCAGCTTAGGCGGGAGAAAGTTCTTC	CASSLGGRKFF
TRBV7-3	TRBJ2-1	-	-	TGTGCCAGCAGCTTAAAAGGTGGGGGGGCGCGACGGGAAAATGAGCAGTTCTTC	CASSLKGGGARRENEQFF
TRBV6-5	TRBJ2-1	TRBD2	-	TGTGCCAGCAGTTACTCGGCGGGGGGAACCTACAATGAGCAGTTCTTC	CASSYSAGGTYNEQFF
TRBV6-1	TRBJ1-1	TRBD1	-	TGTGCCAGCAAAGGACAGGGAACGAACACTGAAGCTTTCTTT	CASKGQGTNTEAFF
TRBV7-3	TRBJ1-3	-	-	TGTGCCAGCAGCTTAACGTTAAGGAGGCGGCGGAACGGAAACACCATATATTTT	CASSLTLRRRRNGNTIYF
TRBV27	TRBJ2-7	TRBD2	-	TGTGCCAGCAGTCACCGACTAGCGGGAGGTGGGGCCTACGAGCAGTACTTC	CASSHRLAGGGAYEQYF
TRBV5-1	TRBJ1-2	-	once	TGCGCCAGCAGCTTGGCCAAGGGGCCAGGACATGGCTACACCTTC	CASSLAKGPGHGYTF
TRBV7-8	TRBJ1-2	TRBD1	-	TGTGCCAGCAGCTTAATCCGAGCCGGACAGGGGCAAGGCTACACCTTC	CASSLIRAGQGQGYTF
TRBV12-5	TRBJ1-2	-	-	TGTGCTAGTGGGGCTAAGACAGGACCGGTAAACTATGGCTACACCTTC	CASGAKTGPVNYGYTF
TRBV7-9	TRBJ2-7	TRBD2	-	TGTGCCAGCAGCGTGCTATGGGCTAGCGGCTACGAGCAGTACTTC	CASSVLWASGYEQYF
TRBV15	TRBJ2-1	TRBD2	-	TGTGCCACCCAGGGGCTAGCGGGAGGGCCGGTTTATGAGCAGTTCTTC	CATQGLAGGPVYEQFF
TRBV5-1	TRBJ2-5	TRBD1	-	TGCGCCAGCGGGTGGGGCAGGGGACAGCAAGAGACCCAGTACTTC	CASGWGRGQQETQYF
TRBV27	TRBJ2-1	TRBD2	-	TGTGCCAGCAGTTTATCGAGGGAGCCTAGCGGGAGGGCCAGGGCCTACAATGAGCAGTTCTTC	CASSLSREPSGRARAYNEQFF
TRBV6-1	TRBJ1-5	TRBD1	-	TGTGCCAGCAGTGTAGGACAGGCCGCCCATAGAGATCAGCCCCAGCATTTT	CASSVGQAAHRDQPQHF
TRBV11-2	TRBJ1-1	-	-	TGTGCCAGCAGCTTAGACAGAATGAACACTGAAGCTTTCTTT	CASSLDRMNTEAFF
TRBV9	TRBJ1-1	TRBD1	once	TGTGCCAGCAGCGTAGGGACAGGGAATATTGCTTTCTTT	CASSVGTGNIAFF